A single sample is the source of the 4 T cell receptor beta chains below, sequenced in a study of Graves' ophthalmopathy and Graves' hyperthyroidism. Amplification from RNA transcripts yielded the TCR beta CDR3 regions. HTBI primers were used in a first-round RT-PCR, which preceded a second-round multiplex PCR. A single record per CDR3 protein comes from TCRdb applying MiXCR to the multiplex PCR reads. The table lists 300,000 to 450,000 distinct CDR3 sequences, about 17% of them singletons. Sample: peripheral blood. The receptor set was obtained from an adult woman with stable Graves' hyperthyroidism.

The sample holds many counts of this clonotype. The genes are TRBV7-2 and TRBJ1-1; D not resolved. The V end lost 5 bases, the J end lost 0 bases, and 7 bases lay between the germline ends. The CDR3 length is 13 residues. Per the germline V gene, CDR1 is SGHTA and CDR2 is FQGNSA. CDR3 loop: CASSAQLNTEAFF. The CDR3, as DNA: TGTGCCAGCAGCGCACAGTTGAACACTGAAGCTTTCTTT.

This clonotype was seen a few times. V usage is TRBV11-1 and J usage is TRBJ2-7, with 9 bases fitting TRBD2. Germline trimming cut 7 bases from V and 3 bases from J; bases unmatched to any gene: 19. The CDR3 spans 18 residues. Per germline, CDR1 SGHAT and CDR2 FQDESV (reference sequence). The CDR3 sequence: CASIKGTMGIAGDYEQYF. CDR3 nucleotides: TGTGCCAGCATTAAAGGGACAATGGGAATAGCGGGGGACTACGAGCAGTACTTC.

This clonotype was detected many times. Here the CDR3 reads CASSWPSTEAFF. The CDR3 bases are TGTGCCAGCAGTTGGCCCAGCACTGAAGCTTTCTTT. The V gene is TRBV6-2 or TRBV6-3, the J gene TRBJ1-1; D is ambiguous. This CDR3 region has 12 residues. With 4 bases removed from V and 4 bases from J, the gap between germline ends came to 7 bases. Germline V gene lookup returns CDR1 MNHEY and CDR2 SVGEGT.

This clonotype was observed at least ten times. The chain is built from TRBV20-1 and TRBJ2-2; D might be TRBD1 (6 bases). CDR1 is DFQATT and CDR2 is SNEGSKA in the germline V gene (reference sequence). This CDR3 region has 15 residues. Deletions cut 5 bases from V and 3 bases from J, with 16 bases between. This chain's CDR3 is CSAGTSQDDTGELFF. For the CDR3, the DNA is TGCAGTGCTGGGACATCCCAAGACGACACCGGGGAGCTGTTTTTT.